This TCR beta chain emerged from a study of shared clonotypes between healthy human individuals. The wider study: The people who gave samples were a couple of women and a few men aged 18 to 49.

Study-wide points: A small donor pool kept down the genetic and exposure-history diversity that was represented. The sharing of 4.5% to 5% of naive CD4 clonotypes was seen across a handful of donors.

Sequenced by immunoSEQ multiplex PCR; TCRdb stores in-frame clones only, minus some. The table records under 1,100,000 clones, 70% to 80% of them present only once. Germline-derived CDR1 and CDR2 are SGHTA and FQGNSA. The CDR3 length is 16 residues. With 5 bases clipped from V and 3 bases from J, the junction kept 4 bases outside the gene matches. A note on this clone: The antigen is unknown.

CD45RA-negative memory and CD45RA+ naive subsets were split from the CD4+ cells. Sequenced sample: memory CD4+ T cells from PBMCs. Subset noted: CD45RA-negative fraction. The chain carries TRBV7-2 and TRBJ2-2; 12 bases align to TRBD2. The sequence was collected from a man between 18 and 35 years old in good health. Some clones in this sample may be carry-over from other donors' samples. The CDR3 nucleotides are TGTGCCAGCAGCAGACGGACTAGCGGGGACACCGGGGAGCTGTTTTTT. Translating gives CASSRRTSGDTGELFF.